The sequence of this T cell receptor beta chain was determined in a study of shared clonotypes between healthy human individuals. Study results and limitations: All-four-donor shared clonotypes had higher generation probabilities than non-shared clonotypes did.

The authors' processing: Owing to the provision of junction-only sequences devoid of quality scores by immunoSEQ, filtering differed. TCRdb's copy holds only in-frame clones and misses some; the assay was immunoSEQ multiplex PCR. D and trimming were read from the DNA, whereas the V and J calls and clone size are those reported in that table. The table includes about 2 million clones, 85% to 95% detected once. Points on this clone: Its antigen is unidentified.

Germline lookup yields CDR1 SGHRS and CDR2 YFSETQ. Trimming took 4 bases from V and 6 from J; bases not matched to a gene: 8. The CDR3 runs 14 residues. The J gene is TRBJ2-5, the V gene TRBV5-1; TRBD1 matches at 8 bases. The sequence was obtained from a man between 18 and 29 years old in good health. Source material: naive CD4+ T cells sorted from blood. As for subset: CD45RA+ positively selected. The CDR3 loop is CASSPGQGRKTQYF. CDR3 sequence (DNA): TGCGCCAGCAGCCCCGGACAGGGCAGGAAGACCCAGTACTTC. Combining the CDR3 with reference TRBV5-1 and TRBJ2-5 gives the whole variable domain KAGVTQTPRYLIKTRGQQVTLSCSPISGHRSVSWYQQTPGQGLQFLFEYFSETQRNKGNFPGRFSGRQFSNSRSEMNVSTLELGDSALYLCASSPGQGRKTQYFGPGTRLLVL.